This T cell receptor beta chain was sequenced for a study of blood T cell repertoires in COVID-19 (dated by TCRdb to 2018 to 2021). Turning to the overall study: Samples covering the acute and convalescent phases of COVID-19 were provided by collaborators in the United States, Italy and Spain. The material from the prospective study consisted of cDNA or gDNA derived from T cells, B-cell-depleted T cells, or PBMCs. Where available, HLA class I and class II types were obtained from metadata supplied by the sample provider rather than from assay-based typing. Nearly every sample came with metadata listing a de-identified subject ID, COVID-19 status, age in years and sex. The repertoires were released in a freely available public database meant as a resource for research on the immune response to SARS-CoV-2. Subjects who had been exposed to COVID-19, were actively infected with it, or had recovered from it provided the deeply sampled blood TCRbeta repertoires that made up the dataset. The samples were drawn from the first 160 participants of the ongoing ImmuneRACE study and from some 1,300 subjects provided by 6 global collaborators.

Paper-wide results and their limitations: The amount of clinical and demographic metadata varied by source and participant and was provided uncurated.

TCRbeta CDR3 regions were amplified from genomic DNA using the immunoSEQ Assay, a bias-controlled multiplex PCR. The authors processed their data as follows. The number of nucleated cells in each sample was estimated from the amplification of reference gene primers within the assay. To quantify the absolute abundance of each unique TCRbeta CDR3 rearrangement, sequence reads were collapsed and filtered. Productive Simpson clonality was computed per sample as the square root of Simpson's diversity index over productive rearrangements. Imported from immuneACCESS, the table was reduced by TCRdb to in-frame sequences with V and J called. These copies leave out some clones; in studies compared against another copy, an unresolved V gene accounts for under half, and the cause of the remainder is not known. Clonal size and the V and J genes are those of that table, whereas D and trimming came from the DNA. The sample table shows under 300,000 clones, and 70% to 90% are seen once. Clones ranked in the top ten supply more than 9.5% of the sample.

Whole blood was collected in K2EDTA tubes by collaborating institutions according to the institutions' own protocols. For TCRbeta analysis, collaborator samples were shipped as frozen whole blood, as isolated PBMCs, or as DNA extracted from either sample type. Reading from cysteine to phenylalanine, the CDR3 counts 15 amino acids. The kept DNA is CDR3 alone, 45 bases in frame from the first base. Unmatched junction bases come to 6, with V trimmed by 4 bases and J by 2 bases. CDR1 and CDR2, per the germline V gene, are SGHRS and YFSETQ. As concerns this clone: This clone's antigen is unknown. Base qualities were left out, and no much larger clone turns up one base away.

The sequence joins TRBV5-1 to TRBJ2-1, with TRBD1 matching 7 junction bases. The clonotype originates from a woman in her sixties or seventies with acute or convalescent COVID-19. The source material was peripheral blood. Here is the DNA: TGCGCCAGCAGCGGTACAGGGGAGACCTACAATGAGCAGTTCTTC. Its amino acids are CASSGTGETYNEQFF.